This T cell receptor (beta chain) was found in a study of blood T cell repertoires in COVID-19. Study context: The United States, Italy and Spain were the sources of the acute and convalescent COVID-19 samples. Nucleic acid was either cDNA or gDNA, and it came from T cells, B-cell-depleted T cells, or PBMCs.

This clone was seen a single time. The CDR3 length is 16 residues. Germline CDR1 SGDLS, CDR2 YYNGEE. The V gene lost 1 base and the J gene lost 0 bases, with 11 bases spanning the gap. Methods used by the authors: Nucleated cell counts were estimated from reference gene primer amplification. Clones were sequenced by immunoSEQ multiplex PCR, and TCRdb holds only the in-frame ones, with some missing. V, J and clone size derive from that table, while D and trimming were established from the DNA sequence. The top ten hold roughly a tenth of the sample, which has approximately 140,000 clones, approximately 88% seen once.

Sequenced: peripheral blood. The chain uses TRBV9 and TRBJ2-1; a possible D gene is TRBD2 (6 bases). The TCR sequence derives from a man between 60 and 70 years old with active or convalescent COVID-19. CDR3 amino acids: CASSVTSRSSYNEQFF. The CDR3 nucleotides read TGTGCCAGCAGCGTAACTAGCAGGAGCTCCTACAATGAGCAGTTCTTC.